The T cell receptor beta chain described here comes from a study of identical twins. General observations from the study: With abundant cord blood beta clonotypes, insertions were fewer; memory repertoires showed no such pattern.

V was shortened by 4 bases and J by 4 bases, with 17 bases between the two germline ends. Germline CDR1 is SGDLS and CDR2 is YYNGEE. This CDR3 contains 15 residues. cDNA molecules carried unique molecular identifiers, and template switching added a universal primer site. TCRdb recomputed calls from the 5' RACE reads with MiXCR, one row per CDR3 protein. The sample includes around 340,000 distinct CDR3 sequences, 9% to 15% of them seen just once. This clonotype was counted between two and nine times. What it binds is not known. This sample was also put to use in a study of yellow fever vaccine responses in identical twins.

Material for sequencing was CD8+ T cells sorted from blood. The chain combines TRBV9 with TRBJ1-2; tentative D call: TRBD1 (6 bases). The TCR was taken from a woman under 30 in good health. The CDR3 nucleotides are TGTGCCAGCAGCACTTCCCCAGGACAGATCTATGGCTACACCTTC. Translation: CASSTSPGQIYGYTF.